The clone carrying this TCR beta chain was detected many times. What it recognizes is unknown. With 6 bases clipped from V and 10 bases from J, the junction kept 9 bases outside the gene matches. Germline V CDR1 and CDR2: MNHEY, SVGEGT. The CDR3 is 14 residues long. What was amplified from RNA transcripts were TCR beta CDR3 regions. With the HTBI primer set, the TCR CDR3 went through a first round of RT-PCR. In TCRdb, the multiplex PCR reads were re-called with MiXCR into one record per CDR3 protein. The sample has some 720,000 distinct CDR3 sequences, around 15% seen once. Researchers barred patients who had uncontrolled infection, other autoimmune disease, pregnancy or lactation. Source material for PBMCs was around 10 ml fresh peripheral blood. This sample was taken from a study of T cells in Graves' hyperthyroidism and ophthalmopathy. General study points: In the analysis, a 13 V-J model separated ophthalmopathy from stable hyperthyroidism.

Material: blood. This sequence joins TRBV6-2 or TRBV6-3 and TRBJ1-6; 7 nucleotides align to TRBD1. This clonotype was sampled from a man younger than 35 with Graves' hyperthyroidism. CDR3 nucleotide sequence: TGTGCCAGCAGAGAGACAGGGACCTACTCACCCCTCCACTTT. This translates into CASRETGTYSPLHF.